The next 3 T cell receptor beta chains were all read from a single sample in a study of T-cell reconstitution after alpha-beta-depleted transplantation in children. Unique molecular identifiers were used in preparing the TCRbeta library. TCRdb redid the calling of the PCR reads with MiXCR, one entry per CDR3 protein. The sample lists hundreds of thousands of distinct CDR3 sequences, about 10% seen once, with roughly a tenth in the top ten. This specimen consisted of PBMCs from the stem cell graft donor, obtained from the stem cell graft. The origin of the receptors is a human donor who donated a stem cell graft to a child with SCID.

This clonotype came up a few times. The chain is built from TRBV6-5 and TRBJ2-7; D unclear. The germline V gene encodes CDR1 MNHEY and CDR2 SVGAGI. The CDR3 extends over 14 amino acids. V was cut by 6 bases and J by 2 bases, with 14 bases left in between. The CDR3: CASRNDRFPYEQYF. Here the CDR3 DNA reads TGTGCCAGCAGAAATGACCGATTCCCCTACGAGCAGTACTTC.

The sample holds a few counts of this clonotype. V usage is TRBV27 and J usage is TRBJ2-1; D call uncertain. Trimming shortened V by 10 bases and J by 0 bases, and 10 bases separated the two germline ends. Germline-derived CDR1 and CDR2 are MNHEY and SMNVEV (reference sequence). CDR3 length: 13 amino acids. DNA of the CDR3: TGTGCCACTCGAATGAGCTCCTACAATGAGCAGTTCTTC. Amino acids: CATRMSSYNEQFF.

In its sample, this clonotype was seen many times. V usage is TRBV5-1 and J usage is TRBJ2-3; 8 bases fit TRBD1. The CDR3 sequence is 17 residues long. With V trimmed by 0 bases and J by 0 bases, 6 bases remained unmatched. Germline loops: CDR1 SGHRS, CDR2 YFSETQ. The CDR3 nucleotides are TGCGCCAGCAGCTTGGGTGCAGGGGGCACTAGCACAGATACGCAGTATTTT. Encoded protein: CASSLGAGGTSTDTQYF. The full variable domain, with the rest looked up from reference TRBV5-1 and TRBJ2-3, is KAGVTQTPRYLIKTRGQQVTLSCSPISGHRSVSWYQQTPGQGLQFLFEYFSETQRNKGNFPGRFSGRQFSNSRSEMNVSTLELGDSALYLCASSLGAGGTSTDTQYFGPGTRLTVL.